Below are 29 T cell receptor beta chains sequenced from a single sample in a study of T cells in Graves' hyperthyroidism and ophthalmopathy. TCR beta CDR3 region amplification was performed from RNA transcripts. HTBI primers were used for first-round RT-PCR of the TCR CDR3. TCRdb reanalysed the multiplex PCR reads using MiXCR and keeps one entry per CDR3 protein. The sample contains about 600,000 distinct CDR3 sequences, 13% to 15% of which appear only once. The sequencing sample was made of blood. The receptors derive from a woman between 18 and 29 years old with Graves' ophthalmopathy.

This clonotype was detected many times. This chain uses TRBV10-3 with TRBJ2-7; TRBD1 is a possible D gene (6 bases). Trimming took 3 bases from V and 7 from J, leaving 31 bases between them. This CDR3 has 19 residues. Per germline, CDR1 ENHRY and CDR2 SYGVKD. CDR3 loop: CAISEPLRSPGAAEREQYF. The CDR3 bases are TGTGCCATCAGTGAACCCCTGAGGTCCCCAGGGGCCGCAGAGAGGGAGCAGTACTTC.

The chain joins TRBV6-2 or TRBV6-3 to TRBJ1-4; no clear D. The CDR3 covers 16 residues. V was trimmed by 6 bases and J by 8 bases, leaving 22 bases between them. The V gene's germline CDR1 is MNHEY and CDR2 SVGEGT. The CDR3: CASSYPSVRTPEKLFF. Written as DNA, the CDR3 is TGTGCCAGCAGCTACCCTTCCGTTCGGACTCCGGAAAAACTGTTTTTT.

This clonotype was picked up many times. The chain uses TRBV28 and TRBJ2-7; TRBD2 matches 7 bases. Trimming removed 5 bases from V and 1 base from J; junction bases left unmatched: 11. The CDR3 is 16 amino acids. The germline V gene encodes CDR1 MDHEN and CDR2 SYDVKM. In nucleotides, the CDR3 is TGTGCCAGCAGTCCGGGGGGAGGAGGATTATCCTACGAGCAGTACTTC. Amino acids: CASSPGGGGLSYEQYF.

This clonotype came up a few times. V is TRBV6-6 and J is TRBJ1-6, with 7 bases aligning to TRBD1. This CDR3 region has 14 residues. The V gene end was trimmed by 2 bases and the J gene end by 7 bases; junction bases not matched to a gene: 2. The germline V gene encodes CDR1 MNHNY and CDR2 SVGAGI (reference sequence). CDR3 coding DNA: TGTGCCAGCAGTTACGACAGGGTAAATTCACCCCTCCACTTT. It specifies CASSYDRVNSPLHF.

Within the sample, this clonotype is medium-sized (0.01 to 0.1%). The gene calls are TRBV11-3 and TRBJ2-7; TRBD1 matches at 7 bases. Germline CDR1 is SGHNT and CDR2 is YENEEA. There are 14 residues in the CDR3. The V segment lost 5 bases and the J segment 4 bases; nucleotides outside the gene matches: 8. DNA of the CDR3: TGTGCCAGCAGCCCCGGGGACAGCGATTACGAGCAGTACTTC. Protein product: CASSPGDSDYEQYF.

This clonotype has a count of ten or more. The V and J genes are TRBV20-1 and TRBJ2-5, with TRBD1 matching 8 bases. The CDR3 sequence is 14 residues long. V lost 5 bases, J lost 2 bases, and 7 bases stayed unmatched. CDR1 DFQATT and CDR2 SNEGSKA come from the germline V gene (reference sequence). This CDR3 reads CSAHQGAQQETQYF. The CDR3 coding sequence is TGCAGTGCTCACCAGGGGGCTCAGCAAGAGACCCAGTACTTC.

This clonotype was seen more than once but under ten times. The rearrangement uses TRBV4-1 and TRBJ2-3; no firm D call. The CDR3 covers 16 residues. CDR1 MGHRA and CDR2 YSYEKL come from the germline V gene. The germline V and J ends were trimmed by 3 bases and 9 bases, with 22 bases remaining between them. CDR3 protein: CASSHSIPGPAATQYF. DNA for the CDR3: TGCGCCAGCAGCCACTCAATTCCTGGCCCGGCCGCGACGCAGTATTTT.

This clonotype was found many times. The rearrangement joins TRBV12-3 or TRBV12-4 to TRBJ2-1, with TRBD2 matching over 8 bases. Losses at the gene ends were 5 bases for V and 8 bases for J; bases not matched to a gene: 11. The CDR3 loop spans 15 amino acids. The CDR3 loop is CASSNSGTVGDEQFF. In nucleotides, the CDR3 is TGTGCCAGCAGTAATAGCGGGACCGTTGGCGATGAGCAGTTCTTC.

This clonotype was recorded at least ten times. The chain couples TRBV3-1 to TRBJ2-7; tentatively, D is TRBD1 (5 bases). The V gene's germline CDR1 is LGHDT and CDR2 YNNKEL (reference sequence). This CDR3 is 15 amino acids long. Trimming left V 0 bases short and J 4 bases short, with 13 bases between. The CDR3 sequence is CASSQDRAISYEQYF. CDR3 coding DNA: TGTGCCAGCAGCCAAGACAGGGCCATTTCATACGAGCAGTACTTC.

V is TRBV10-3 and J is TRBJ1-3; D is possibly TRBD1 (6 bases). Trimming cost V 2 bases and J 0 bases, with 14 bases left between them. The CDR3 covers 17 residues. CDR1 and CDR2 from the germline V gene are ENHRY and SYGVKD. DNA of the CDR3: TGTGCCATCAGTGAGCAGTTCACAGGGAGCTCTGGAAACACCATATATTTT. The encoded protein is CAISEQFTGSSGNTIYF.

Comments on this clonotype: Germline is not matched at one junction end, which may reflect a read error. CDR3 bases: TGTGCCAGCAGTTTATCGCAATCCAGGTCCACCGGGGGGCTGTTTTTT. It is translated as CASSLSQSRSTGGLFF. The gene calls are TRBV27 and TRBJ2-2; weak D call: TRBD2 (6 bases). The CDR3 extends over 16 amino acids. Looked up from germline, CDR1 is MNHEY and CDR2 is SMNVEV (reference sequence).

As regards this clonotype: Since a much larger clone is just one base distant, this may be a read error. This chain connects TRBV15 to TRBJ2-3; possibly TRBD1 or TRBD2 for D (6 bases each). In germline, CDR1 is LNHNV, CDR2 YYDKDF (reference sequence). V shed 3 bases and J shed 2 bases, with 18 bases lying between them. The CDR3 is 17 residues long. Here the CDR3 reads CATSREPPGGHTDTQYF. The CDR3 DNA reads TGTGCCACCAGCAGGGAACCCCCCGGGGGCCACACAGATACGCAGTATTTT.

In this sample, this clonotype turned up many times. CDR3 DNA: TGTGCCATCAGTGAGAGGGCAGCTTACAATGAGCAGTTCTTC. It codes for CAISERAAYNEQFF. The chain joins TRBV10-3 to TRBJ2-1; D is uncertain. The germline V gene has CDR1 ENHRY and CDR2 SYGVKD. V gave up 2 bases and J gave up 4 bases, with 9 bases separating them. This CDR3 is 14 amino acids long.

This clonotype was recorded many times. V usage is TRBV5-1 and J usage is TRBJ2-7, with 7 bases matching TRBD1. This CDR3 has 15 residues. Germline assignment: CDR1 SGHRS and CDR2 YFSETQ. The junction had 6 bases not matched to a gene; V was cut back by 1 base and J by 2 bases. The CDR3 DNA is TGCGCCAGCAGCTTGACCCGGACAGGCCCCTACGAGCAGTACTTC. It codes for CASSLTRTGPYEQYF.

In its sample, this clonotype was seen many times. The V gene is TRBV7-2, the J gene TRBJ2-5; 14 nucleotides agree with TRBD2. This CDR3 contains 15 residues. V was clipped by 3 bases and J by 4 bases; unmatched bases: 1. CDR1 and CDR2 from the germline V gene are SGHTA and FQGNSA. CDR3 sequence (DNA): TGTGCCAGCAGCTTGGGACTAGCGGGAGCAGAGACCCAGTACTTC. It is translated as CASSLGLAGAETQYF.

This clonotype was recorded a few times. V gene TRBV5-5 combines with J gene TRBJ2-5, with 7 nucleotides matching TRBD1. With V trimmed by 4 bases and J by 2 bases, 5 bases remained unmatched. The germline V gene encodes CDR1 SGHKS and CDR2 YYEKEE (reference sequence). The CDR3 is 14 amino acids. The CDR3 reads CASSRPGQQETQYF. The CDR3 DNA is TGTGCCAGCAGCCGACCGGGACAGCAAGAGACCCAGTACTTC.

The chain uses TRBV7-8 and TRBJ2-2, with D possibly being TRBD2 (7 bases). Germline-derived CDR1 and CDR2 are SGHVS and FQNEAQ. The V end lost 3 bases, the J end lost 6 bases, and 11 bases lay between the germline ends. The CDR3 loop spans 14 amino acids. The CDR3 region is CASSFSGGPGELFF. CDR3 nucleotides: TGTGCCAGCAGCTTTTCGGGGGGCCCCGGGGAGCTGTTTTTT.

This clonotype was observed many times. This sequence joins TRBV11-3 and TRBJ1-1, with D unresolved. The CDR3 length is 15 residues. Germline CDR1 and CDR2: SGHNT and YENEEA. V lost 6 bases, J lost 1 base, and 15 bases lay in between. The CDR3 is CASSLFGGKNTEAFF. The DNA of the CDR3 is TGTGCCAGCAGTCTTTTCGGAGGAAAGAACACTGAAGCTTTCTTT.

This clonotype was seen repeatedly, ten times or more. The gene calls are TRBV7-3 and TRBJ2-1; 9 bases line up with TRBD1. V lost 6 bases to trimming and J lost 8 bases; unmatched junction nucleotides: 8. The CDR3 consists of 14 residues. CDR1 is SGHTA and CDR2 is FQGTGA in the germline V gene. The CDR3 region is CASSTGQGIHEQFF. CDR3 bases: TGTGCCAGCAGTACGGGACAGGGTATCCATGAGCAGTTCTTC.

Details on this clonotype: This could be a read error, since a much larger clone is one nucleotide away. The gene calls are TRBV2 and TRBJ2-1; D gene unclear. The J call is doubtful: the DNA matches TRBJ2-7 better. Germline V gene lookup returns CDR1 SNHLY and CDR2 FYNNEI. This CDR3 comprises 14 residues. DNA for the CDR3: TGTGCCAGCAGGGGGTGGGTCTCCTACAATGAGCAGTACTTC. As protein: CASRGWVSYNEQYF.

There are many counts of this clonotype. The V and J genes are TRBV7-8 and TRBJ2-7, with 10 positions matching TRBD2. Germline loops: CDR1 SGHVS, CDR2 FQNEAQ. The CDR3 spans 15 residues. V lost 3 bases and J lost 3; bases outside the gene matches: 5. The DNA of the CDR3 is TGTGCCAGCAGCTTCGGGGCTAGCGGGAGCTACGAGCAGTACTTC. Protein: CASSFGASGSYEQYF.

This clonotype has a count of ten or more. This rearrangement joins TRBV19 to TRBJ1-5; 7 bases map to TRBD1. This CDR3 contains 16 residues. With V trimmed by 0 bases and J by 6 bases, 8 bases remained unmatched. Germline-derived CDR1 and CDR2 are LNHDA and SQIVND (reference sequence). The CDR3 loop reads CASSIDLGGSVQPQHF. As DNA, the CDR3 is TGTGCCAGTAGTATAGATCTAGGGGGCTCGGTTCAGCCCCAGCATTTT. Supplemented by reference TRBV19 and TRBJ1-5, the full variable domain reads DGGITQSPKYLFRKEGQNVTLSCEQNLNHDAMYWYRQDPGQGLRLIYYSQIVNDFQKGDIAEGYSVSREKKESFPLTVTSAQKNPTAFYLCASSIDLGGSVQPQHFGDGTRLSIL.

The rearrangement links TRBV3-1 to TRBJ2-5, with D possibly being TRBD1 (6 bases). The V gene's germline CDR1 is LGHDT and CDR2 YNNKEL (reference sequence). Between the trimmed V and J ends, which lost 4 bases and 4 bases, there was a span of 19 bases. The CDR3 contains 16 residues. The CDR3: CASSPEGVRVVETQYF. CDR3 nucleotide sequence: TGTGCCAGCAGCCCCGAGGGGGTCAGGGTCGTAGAGACCCAGTACTTC.

The sample holds many counts of this clonotype. This rearrangement joins TRBV28 to TRBJ2-2, with TRBD2 matching 15 bases. Germline values: CDR1 MDHEN, CDR2 SYDVKM. After removal of 5 bases from V and 6 bases from J, the junction contained 7 bases not matched to a gene. CDR3 size: 17 residues. For the CDR3, the DNA is TGTGCCAGCAGTCTCATAGGACTAGCGGGAGGGTCCGGGGAGCTGTTTTTT. Protein: CASSLIGLAGGSGELFF.

This clonotype occurred a few times. The chain uses TRBV30 and TRBJ1-2; TRBD1 matches 7 bases. CDR3 length equals 13 residues. Per germline, CDR1 GTSNPN and CDR2 SVGIG (reference sequence). J gave up 7 bases and V 5 bases, and 10 bases lay outside the gene matches. The CDR3 DNA reads as TGTGCCTGGGTCCGAGAGGGGGCTAGTGGCTACACCTTC. It translates to CAWVREGASGYTF.

This clonotype was seen only once. V usage is TRBV12-3 or TRBV12-4 and J usage is TRBJ2-1; 14 bases are shared with TRBD2. The CDR3 sequence is 16 residues long. J was trimmed by 7 bases and V by 4 bases; bases with no gene match: 6. The CDR3: CASSSGTSGSWNEQFF. CDR3 nucleotide sequence: TGTGCCAGCAGTTCTGGGACTAGCGGGAGTTGGAATGAGCAGTTCTTC.

This clonotype was seen at least ten times. The CDR3, as DNA: TGTGCCAGCAGCTTAGGGGCACAATGGGACGAGCAGTACTTC. It translates to CASSLGAQWDEQYF. This rearrangement joins TRBV7-2 to TRBJ2-7; D unclear. Germline-derived CDR1 and CDR2 are SGHTA and FQGNSA. The CDR3 length is 14 residues. Trimming removed 1 base from V and 5 bases from J, with 12 bases in between.

This clonotype has a count of ten or more. The genes are TRBV28 and TRBJ2-3, with no clear D. CDR3 length equals 16 residues. With 5 bases removed from V and 0 bases from J, the gap between germline ends came to 15 bases. CDR1 is MDHEN and CDR2 is SYDVKM in the germline V gene. This CDR3 reads CASSPRRFASTDTQYF. The CDR3 DNA reads as TGTGCCAGCAGTCCCCGGCGGTTCGCTAGCACAGATACGCAGTATTTT.

There are many counts of this clonotype. The genes are TRBV6-1 and TRBJ1-5, with TRBD1 matching 7 bases. Germline V gene data show CDR1 as MNHNS and CDR2 as SASEGT. V lost 7 bases to trimming and J lost 1 base; unmatched junction nucleotides: 7. CDR3 length: 15 amino acids. The CDR3 DNA is TGTGCCAGCATCCCACAGGGGCGCAGCAATCAGCCCCAGCATTTT. Protein product: CASIPQGRSNQPQHF.